These 15 T cell receptor beta chains were sequenced from one sample in a study of tumor and adjacent non-tumor tissue in lung cancer. RNA was extracted from bulk tissue without any cell sorting. The library came from three nested PCR rounds adapted from ARM-PCR protocols. TCRdb independently ran MiXCR on the multiplex PCR reads; one entry per CDR3 protein. This sample yields 200,000 to 250,000 distinct CDR3 sequences, of which over 55% are seen a single time; roughly a quarter belongs to the top ten. Sequencing used lung tumor tissue. These receptors all stem from a man aged 55 to 70 with non-small cell lung cancer.

The chain combines TRBV5-1 with TRBJ2-1, with D perhaps matching TRBD1 (6 bases). This CDR3 is 20 amino acids long. CDR1 and CDR2 (germline): SGHRS, YFSETQ. V was pared by 4 bases and J by 4 bases, with 30 bases between. As DNA, the CDR3 is TGCGCCAGCAGCCCTGGAGGTGCAGGGGATGGTGGTCGGGCTTACAATGAGCAGTTCTTC. Translation: CASSPGGAGDGGRAYNEQFF. Looking up the rest from reference TRBV5-1 and TRBJ2-1 gives the full variable domain: KAGVTQTPRYLIKTRGQQVTLSCSPISGHRSVSWYQQTPGQGLQFLFEYFSETQRNKGNFPGRFSGRQFSNSRSEMNVSTLELGDSALYLCASSPGGAGDGGRAYNEQFFGPGTRLTVL.

Remarks on this clonotype: A clone one base away is much larger, so this may be a read error. No conserved phenylalanine or tryptophan is present at the end of the CDR3, so a read error is the likely explanation. The rearrangement uses TRBV29-1 and TRBJ1-1; D is ambiguous. V was shortened by 3 bases and J by 1 base, with 9 bases between the two germline ends. CDR1 is SQVTM and CDR2 is ANQGSEA in the germline V gene. The CDR3 covers 13 residues. The CDR3 spells CSVERNTNTEAFI. The CDR3 bases are TGCAGCGTTGAGAGGAACACGAACACTGAAGCTTTCATT.

Turning to this clonotype: One end of the junction does not line up with germline, which may come from a read error. The CDR3 DNA reads TGTGCCAGCAGTGATTCTAGGACGGCGAATTATGGCTACACCTTC. The encoded protein is CASSDSRTANYGYTF. V usage is TRBV10-2 and J usage is TRBJ1-2; D is undetermined. This CDR3 is 15 amino acids long. CDR1 and CDR2 from the germline V gene are WSHSY and SAAADI.

With respect to this clonotype: At one end, the junction sequence differs from germline, possibly due to a read error. The J gene is TRBJ2-2, the V gene TRBV11-2; 7 positions agree with TRBD1. The V gene's germline CDR1 is SGHAT and CDR2 FQNNGV. There are 15 residues in the CDR3. As DNA, the CDR3 is TGTGTCAGCAGCTCGACAGGGATAATTACCGGGGAACTGTTATTT. The encoded protein is CVSSSTGIITGELLF.

As to this clonotype: Compared with germline, one end of the junction differs, possibly owing to a read error. V is TRBV10-3 and J is TRBJ1-6; 7 positions match TRBD1. This CDR3 is built from 14 residues. Germline V gene data show CDR1 as ENHRY and CDR2 as SYGVKD. In DNA, the CDR3 is TGTGCCATCGGACAGGAGGGCGGTAATGCACCCCTCCACTTT. Amino acids: CAIGQEGGNAPLHF.

Remarks on this clonotype: A much bigger clone sits one base away, suggesting this may be a read error. The CDR3 DNA is TGCAGTGCTAGAGCCATTGTGGGGTTTCATGGCTACACCTTC. It translates to CSARAIVGFHGYTF. The chain joins TRBV20-1 to TRBJ1-2; no definite D call. Trimming cost V 1 base and J 6 bases, with 15 bases left between them. The germline V gene has CDR1 DFQATT and CDR2 SNEGSKA (reference sequence). The CDR3 length is 14 residues.

With regard to this clonotype: The CDR3 ends on some other residue instead of the conserved phenylalanine or tryptophan, so this is likely a read error. The chain couples TRBV11-2 to TRBJ1-1; 8 positions match TRBD1. Germline loops: CDR1 SGHAT, CDR2 FQNNGV. V lost 6 bases, J lost 1 base, and 13 bases stayed unmatched. The CDR3 extends over 17 amino acids. The CDR3 region is CASRLMDQGAGNTEAFL. CDR3 DNA: TGTGCCAGCAGATTAATGGATCAGGGGGCGGGGAACACTGAAGCTTTCTTA.

A word on this clonotype: Germline and junction disagree at one end, which may indicate a read error. V gene TRBV4-1 combines with J gene TRBJ2-1, with TRBD2 matching over 8 bases. CDR1 MGHRA and CDR2 YSYEKL come from the germline V gene. CDR3 length: 19 amino acids. CDR3 bases: TGCGCCAGCAGCCAAGATTTGGATAGGACTAGCAGGGAAGGGATGAAGAAGTTATTC. Residues: CASSQDLDRTSREGMKKLF.

This chain uses TRBV6-5 with TRBJ1-4; 9 positions match TRBD1. CDR1 MNHEY and CDR2 SVGAGI come from the germline V gene. This CDR3 spans 17 amino acids. The trim removed 4 bases at V and 4 bases at J, leaving 10 bases unmatched. CDR3 sequence reads: CASSSSLPGQGNEKLFF. CDR3 nucleotides: TGTGCCAGCAGTTCCTCACTCCCGGGACAGGGTAATGAAAAACTGTTTTTT.

Regarding this clonotype: Given the absence of the conserved phenylalanine or tryptophan at the CDR3 end, a read error is likely. The rearrangement links TRBV5-1 to TRBJ2-5; D uncertain. The germline CDR1 and CDR2 sequences are SGHRS and YFSETQ. The length of the CDR3 is 13 residues. The germline V and J ends were trimmed by 5 bases and 2 bases, with 10 bases remaining between them. CDR3 region: CASSLGPQETQYL. CDR3 sequence (DNA): TGCGCCAGCAGTCTTGGGCCTCAAGAGACCCAGTACTTG.

The V and J genes are TRBV12-3 or TRBV12-4 and TRBJ1-3, with D hard to call. This CDR3 spans 12 amino acids. The CDR3 protein is CASEVSGNTIYF. The CDR3, as DNA: TGTGCTAGCGAAGTCTCTGGAAACACCATATATTTT.

With regard to this clonotype: Compared with germline, one end of the junction differs, possibly owing to a read error. V gene TRBV11-1 combines with J gene TRBJ2-1; D gene unclear. The CDR3 is 15 residues long. Germline lookup yields CDR1 SGHAT and CDR2 FQDESV (reference sequence). Here the CDR3 reads CVSTVRSGMGYEQFF. CDR3 nucleotides: TGTGTCAGCACCGTTAGGAGTGGGATGGGGTATGAGCAGTTCTTC.

A remark on this clonotype: The germline gene is not matched at one end of the junction; a read error may be the cause. The chain is built from TRBV4-1 and TRBJ2-7, with D unclear. Germline CDR1 and CDR2: MGHRA and YSYEKL. This CDR3 spans 16 amino acids. In nucleotides, the CDR3 is TGCGCCAACAGCCGGTTGTCGGAGACGGATTGCTACGAGCAGTACTTC. Its protein product is CANSRLSETDCYEQYF.

This clonotype was found once. In this CDR3 the conserved last residue, phenylalanine or tryptophan, is missing, so a read error is likely. No DNA is shown, since the ends of the CDR3 on it are uncertain; the CDR3 is the one TCRdb lists. The chain joins TRBV11-3 to TRBJ1-1. The CDR3 has 15 residues if both end residues are counted. Per germline, CDR1 SGHNT and CDR2 YENEEA. The CDR3 sequence: CASSLSRDLNTEAFS.

There are a few counts of this clonotype. The chain uses TRBV5-4 and TRBJ1-1, with D unclear. Trimming took off 4 bases at V and 1 base at J, with 20 bases between the two ends. In germline, CDR1 is SGHNT, CDR2 YYREEE (reference sequence). This CDR3 contains 17 residues. The CDR3 is CASSPGGGIRANTEAFF. The CDR3 bases are TGTGCCAGCAGCCCGGGTGGAGGGATACGGGCGAACACTGAAGCTTTCTTT.